This T cell receptor beta chain stems from a study of OX40 agonist ivuxolimab in advanced cancers. From germline, CDR1 is SGHTS and CDR2 YDEGEE. Trimming left V 0 bases short and J 0 bases short, with 10 bases between. CDR3 length: 16 amino acids. Produced via immunoSEQ multiplex PCR; TCRdb's table is partial and in-frame only. This table has about 18,000 clones, 65% to 85% appearing once. The sample in question was CD4+ or CD8+ T cells sorted from blood, obtained in a trial of the OX40 agonist ivuxolimab. The TCR comes from an adult with an advanced solid tumor such as melanoma, head and neck, liver or kidney cancer. This sequence joins TRBV5-8 and TRBJ1-5, with TRBD1 as a possible D gene (5 bases). CDR3 coding DNA: TGTGCCAGCAGCTTGGGGGGCAGTTATAGCAATCAGCCCCAGCATTTT. Its protein is CASSLGGSYSNQPQHF.